These T cell receptor beta chains were read from a single sample in a study of blood T cell repertoires in COVID-19. The method was immunoSEQ multiplex PCR; TCRdb's version includes in-frame clones alone and lacks a portion of them. The sample records about 350,000 clones, roughly 90% being singletons. The material sequenced was PBMCs or T cells enriched from blood (not recorded which). All receptors come from a woman between 25 and 40 years old who had been exposed to COVID-19. Each CDR3 is given with its conserved first and last residue. The D gene is left open where the match is weak. The size of a clone is reported for some rows only, either as once, few or many, or as a class for expanded clones.

D	length	size	V	J	CDR3	DNA
TRBD2	12	once	TRBV27	TRBJ2-7	CASSPGTREQYF	TGTGCCAGCAGTCCGGGGACTAGGGAGCAGTACTTC
-	15	-	TRBV7-2	TRBJ1-5	CASSLSAGANQPQHF	TGTGCCAGCAGCTTAAGCGCAGGGGCGAATCAGCCCCAGCATTTT
-	14	-	TRBV30	TRBJ2-7	CAWSKGGNGYEQYF	TGTGCCTGGAGTAAAGGCGGGAACGGGTACGAGCAGTACTTC
-	14	once	TRBV10-3	TRBJ1-3	CAISESLSGNTIYF	TGTGCCATCAGTGAGTCCCTCTCTGGAAACACCATATATTTT
-	15	-	TRBV6-5	TRBJ2-7	CASSYTGQPLSKQYF	TGTGCCAGCAGTTACACTGGACAGCCCCTCTCCAAGCAGTACTTC
-	13	-	TRBV28	TRBJ1-1	CASSSEKTGEAFF	TGTGCCAGCAGTTCCGAAAAAACGGGGGAAGCTTTCTTT
-	14	-	TRBV7-2	TRBJ1-3	CASSLEWAGNTIYF	TGTGCCAGCAGCTTAGAGTGGGCAGGAAACACCATATATTTT
TRBD1	15	-	TRBV5-1	TRBJ1-1	CASSSGDRGNTEAFF	TGCGCCAGCAGCTCAGGAGACAGGGGAAACACTGAAGCTTTCTTT
TRBD1	16	-	TRBV6-1	TRBJ2-2	CASSERQGSNTGELFF	TGTGCCAGCAGTGAAAGACAGGGGTCGAACACCGGGGAGCTGTTTTTT
TRBD2	16	once	TRBV7-8	TRBJ2-1	CASSLKGLAVYNEQFF	TGTGCCAGCAGCCTTAAGGGACTAGCGGTCTACAATGAGCAGTTCTTC
-	13	-	TRBV19	TRBJ1-2	CASSRGRTAPYTF	TGTGCCAGTAGCCGAGGGAGGACTGCCCCCTACACCTTC
TRBD2	15	-	TRBV7-3	TRBJ2-7	CASSPGLAGIYEQYF	TGTGCCAGCAGCCCTGGACTAGCGGGGATCTACGAGCAGTACTTC
-	13	-	TRBV20-1	TRBJ2-7	CSASSPTSYEQYF	TGCAGTGCTAGTTCCCCCACGAGCTACGAGCAGTACTTC
-	13	-	TRBV6-5	TRBJ1-4	CASSLQGDEKLFF	TGTGCCAGCAGTTTACAGGGAGATGAAAAACTGTTTTTT
-	13	-	TRBV7-9	TRBJ2-7	CASSPGINSKQYF	TGTGCCAGCAGCCCGGGGATAAACTCAAAGCAGTACTTC